This T cell receptor beta chain was identified during a study of CD8 T cells in Susac syndrome. Overall study results and limits: As the study acknowledged, the number of individuals who were part of its TCR sequencing and HLA analysis was relatively small.

The RNA, roughly 0.45 to 1 ug, was put through reverse transcription using random hexamers. An immunoSEQ multiplex PCR amplified TCR beta CDR3 over 54 Vbeta and 13 Jbeta. Via MiXCR, TCRdb re-called the immunoSEQ multiplex PCR reads, giving one row per CDR3 protein. The sample shows some 76,000 distinct CDR3 sequences, over 75% of them seen only once. Deletions cut 3 bases from V and 4 bases from J, with 10 bases between. The CDR3 contains 14 residues. CDR1 SGDLS and CDR2 YYNGEE come from the germline V gene. Points on this clonotype: What it binds is unknown.

CD8+ and CD4+ T cells from blood underwent TCR beta sequencing. The authors negatively isolated CD8+ and CD4+ T cells and FACS-enriched TEMRA cells. Sequenced material: CD8+ T cells from PBMCs. The chain joins TRBV9 to TRBJ1-4; D unclear. The sequence derives from a human donor with multiple sclerosis. The CDR3 DNA is TGTGCCAGCAGCGCAGGTTCGGGTAATGAAAAACTGTTTTTT. Translating gives CASSAGSGNEKLFF.